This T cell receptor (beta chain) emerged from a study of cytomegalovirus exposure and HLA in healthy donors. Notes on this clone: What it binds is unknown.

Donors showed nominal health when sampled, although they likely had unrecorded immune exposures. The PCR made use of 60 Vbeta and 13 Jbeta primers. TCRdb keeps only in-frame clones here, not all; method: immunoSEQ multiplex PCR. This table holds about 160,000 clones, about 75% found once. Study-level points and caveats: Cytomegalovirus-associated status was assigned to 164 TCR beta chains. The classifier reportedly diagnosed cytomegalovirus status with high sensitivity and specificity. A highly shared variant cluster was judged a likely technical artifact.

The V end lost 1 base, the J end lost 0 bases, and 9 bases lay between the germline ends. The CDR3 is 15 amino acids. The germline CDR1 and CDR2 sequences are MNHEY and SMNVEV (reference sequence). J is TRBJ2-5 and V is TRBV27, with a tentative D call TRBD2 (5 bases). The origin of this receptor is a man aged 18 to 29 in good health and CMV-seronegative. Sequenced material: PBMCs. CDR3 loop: CASSLYAGYQETQYF. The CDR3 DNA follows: TGTGCCAGCAGTTTATATGCGGGTTACCAAGAGACCCAGTACTTC.